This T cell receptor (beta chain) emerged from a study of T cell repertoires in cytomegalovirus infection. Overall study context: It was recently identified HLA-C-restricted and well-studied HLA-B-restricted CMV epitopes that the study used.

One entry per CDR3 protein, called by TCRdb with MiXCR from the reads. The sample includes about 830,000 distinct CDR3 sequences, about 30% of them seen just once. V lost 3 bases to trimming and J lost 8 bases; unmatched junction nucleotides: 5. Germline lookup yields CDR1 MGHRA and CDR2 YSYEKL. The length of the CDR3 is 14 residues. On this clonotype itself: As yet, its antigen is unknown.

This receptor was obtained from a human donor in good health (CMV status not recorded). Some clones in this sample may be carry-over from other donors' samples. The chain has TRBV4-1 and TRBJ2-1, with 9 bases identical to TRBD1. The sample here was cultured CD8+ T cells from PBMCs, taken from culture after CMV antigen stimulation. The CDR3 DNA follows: TGCGCCAGCAGCCAGATTACAGGGGGCGATGAGCAGTTCTTC. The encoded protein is CASSQITGGDEQFF.